This TCR beta chain originates from a study of shared clonotypes between healthy human individuals. Assay used: immunoSEQ multiplex PCR; TCRdb lists only in-frame clones, some missing. The profile covers 800,000 or so clones, with roughly 96% appearing a single time and about 0.21% taken by the ten largest. This clone was found a few times. Different DNA sequences within this sample yield the same CDR3. The CDR3 extends over 12 amino acids. Deletions cut 2 bases from V and 5 bases from J, with 7 bases between. Germline values: CDR1 SGDLS, CDR2 YYNGEE. Selected positively for CCR7 and CD45RO-negative, naive CD8 cells excluded terminally differentiated effector memory CD45RA+ cells.

The sample consisted of naive CD8+ T cells sorted from blood. This sequence originates from a man in his thirties or forties in good health. V usage is TRBV9 and J usage is TRBJ2-5; D is unresolved. CDR3 DNA: TGTGCCAGCAGCGTGGCTGGGGAGACCCAGTACTTC. Translated, it gives CASSVAGETQYF.